Each of the 15 T cell receptor beta chains below was sequenced from the same sample in a study of cytomegalovirus exposure and HLA in healthy donors. In the PCR, 60 Vbeta and 13 Jbeta primers were used. TCRdb's copy holds only in-frame clones and misses some; the assay was immunoSEQ multiplex PCR. The table includes about 210,000 clones, over 70% detected once. Specimen: PBMCs. These receptors all come from a man aged 35 to 55 in good health and CMV-seropositive.

The V and J genes are TRBV18 and TRBJ2-7; no reliable D call. The CDR3 spans 14 residues. Trimming left V 4 bases short and J 7 bases short, with 17 bases between. In germline, CDR1 is KGHSH, CDR2 LQKENI. CDR3 bases: TGTGCCAGCTCACTAGACAAGGATCCGTGGGAGCAGTACTTC. It codes for CASSLDKDPWEQYF.

CDR3 sequence (DNA): TGTGCCAGCAGCCCCGTGGGGGGGCCGAACACTGAAGCTTTCTTT. The encoded protein is CASSPVGGPNTEAFF. The V and J genes are TRBV7-9 and TRBJ1-1, with D possibly TRBD1 on 6 matching bases. The V end was cut by 5 bases, the J end by 1 base, with 14 bases between. The CDR3 contains 15 residues. Per germline, CDR1 SEHNR and CDR2 FQNEAQ (reference sequence).

V and J are TRBV5-1 and TRBJ2-1; 7 bases align to TRBD1. The J segment lost 6 bases and the V segment lost 4 bases, leaving 10 bases of the junction unmatched. CDR1 and CDR2 (germline): SGHRS, YFSETQ. The CDR3 sequence is 15 residues long. CDR3 coding DNA: TGCGCCAGCAGCGCTACAGGGGACCTTTTCAATGAGCAGTTCTTC. The encoded protein is CASSATGDLFNEQFF.

V is TRBV28 and J is TRBJ2-3; D remains unclear. The CDR3 sequence is 14 residues long. Germline V CDR1 and CDR2: MDHEN, SYDVKM. The V gene lost 10 bases and the J gene lost 1 base, with 15 bases spanning the gap. The CDR3 is CATSRNSGTDTQYF. In DNA form, the CDR3 reads TGTGCCACCTCGAGGAATTCAGGCACAGATACGCAGTATTTT.

The chain joins TRBV14 to TRBJ2-5; a possible D gene is TRBD1 (6 bases). V was clipped by 2 bases and J by 0 bases, with 7 bases between them. Germline V gene sequence: CDR1 SGHDN, CDR2 FVKESK. The CDR3 is 14 residues long. The CDR3 sequence: CASSQNRDQETQYF. The CDR3 coding sequence is TGTGCCAGCAGCCAAAACAGGGACCAAGAGACCCAGTACTTC.

This clone showed up just a few times. The chain carries TRBV5-1 and TRBJ1-1; a possible D gene is TRBD1 (6 bases). Trimming cost V 0 bases and J 1 base, with 7 bases left between them. Looked up from germline, CDR1 is SGHRS and CDR2 is YFSETQ. The CDR3 has 14 residues. The CDR3 loop is CASSLVRGNTEAFF. The CDR3 DNA follows: TGCGCCAGCAGCTTGGTCAGGGGGAACACTGAAGCTTTCTTT.

The chain joins TRBV6-5 to TRBJ2-1, with 10 bases lining up with TRBD2. The CDR3 runs to 15 residues. V was clipped by 2 bases and J by 8 bases; unmatched bases: 6. Germline V gene data show CDR1 as MNHEY and CDR2 as SVGAGI. The CDR3 coding sequence is TGTGCCAGCAGTTACCGGGCTAGCGGGAGCTATGAGCAGTTCTTC. This translates into CASSYRASGSYEQFF.

This chain joins TRBV1 and TRBJ2-7; TRBD2 is taken as the D call from the table, unchecked against the DNA. TRBV1 is assigned pseudogene status. The CDR3 contains 11 residues. DNA for the CDR3: TGCACCAGCAGCCACCGGGGCGAGCAGTACTTC. This sequence encodes CTSSHRGEQYF.

V usage is TRBV7-2 and J usage is TRBJ2-2; tentatively, D is TRBD2 (5 bases). CDR1 SGHTA and CDR2 FQGNSA come from the germline V gene. V was clipped by 0 bases and J by 6 bases, with 14 bases between them. CDR3 length equals 16 residues. In nucleotides, the CDR3 is TGTGCCAGCAGCTTAGCTGTGGCGGGCGCACCCGGGGAGCTGTTTTTT. Translation gives CASSLAVAGAPGELFF.

V is TRBV7-9 and J is TRBJ2-1; tentative D call: TRBD2 (6 bases). Trimming cost V 2 bases and J 6 bases, with 11 bases left between them. This CDR3 spans 14 amino acids. Germline loops: CDR1 SEHNR, CDR2 FQNEAQ (reference sequence). The DNA of the CDR3 is TGTGCCAGCAGCTTATTGTTGGGAGGCAATGAGCAGTTCTTC. Translation: CASSLLLGGNEQFF. Based on the CDR3 plus reference TRBV7-9 and TRBJ2-1, the full variable domain is DTGVSQNPRHKITKRGQNVTFRCDPISEHNRLYWYRQTLGQGPEFLTYFQNEAQLEKSRLLSDRFSAERPKGSFSTLEIQRTEQGDSAMYLCASSLLLGGNEQFFGPGTRLTVL.

The V call is TRBV6-5, the J call TRBJ2-3; 7 bases fit TRBD1. The ends lost 6 bases at V and 1 base at J; junction bases unmatched: 7. The CDR3 has 15 amino acids. Germline CDR1 MNHEY, CDR2 SVGAGI. The CDR3 sequence: CASRPTGSGTDTQYF. As DNA, the CDR3 is TGTGCCAGCAGACCGACAGGGTCGGGCACAGATACGCAGTATTTT.

The gene calls are TRBV30 and TRBJ1-5; TRBD1 is a possible D gene (6 bases). CDR1 is GTSNPN and CDR2 is SVGIG in the germline V gene (reference sequence). The CDR3 is 15 amino acids. The ends were cut back, 2 bases at V and 0 bases at J, with 11 bases in the middle. The DNA of the CDR3 is TGTGCCTGGAGTAGGGGGAGTAATAGCAATCAGCCCCAGCATTTT. As protein: CAWSRGSNSNQPQHF.

The rearrangement joins TRBV28 to TRBJ2-7; perhaps TRBD2 as D (7 bases). Per the germline V gene, CDR1 is MDHEN and CDR2 is SYDVKM. This CDR3 is 14 amino acids long. Deletions cut 8 bases from V and 4 bases from J, with 18 bases between. The CDR3 DNA sequence: TGTGCCAGCGAGGGAGGGGGAGGGCTGTACGAGCAGTACTTC. Amino acid sequence: CASEGGGGLYEQYF.

Comments on this clone: One junction end disagrees with the germline gene, perhaps due to a read error. The V gene is TRBV7-9, the J gene TRBJ2-7; 8 nucleotides line up with TRBD2. The germline V gene encodes CDR1 SEHNR and CDR2 FQNEAQ (reference sequence). The length of the CDR3 is 15 residues. DNA of the CDR3: TGTTCCAGCAGCTCGGGGGCGGGAGGCCCCCACGAGCAGTACTTC. Encoded protein: CSSSSGAGGPHEQYF.

The V gene is TRBV18, the J gene TRBJ2-7; a weak D match, TRBD1 (5 bases). Trimming pared 3 bases from V and 6 bases from J, leaving 15 bases between. CDR3 length: 14 amino acids. The germline CDR1 and CDR2 sequences are KGHSH and LQKENI. The CDR3 reads CASSPEAGLSEQYF. In DNA form, the CDR3 reads TGTGCCAGCTCACCTGAAGCAGGGCTGTCCGAGCAGTACTTC.